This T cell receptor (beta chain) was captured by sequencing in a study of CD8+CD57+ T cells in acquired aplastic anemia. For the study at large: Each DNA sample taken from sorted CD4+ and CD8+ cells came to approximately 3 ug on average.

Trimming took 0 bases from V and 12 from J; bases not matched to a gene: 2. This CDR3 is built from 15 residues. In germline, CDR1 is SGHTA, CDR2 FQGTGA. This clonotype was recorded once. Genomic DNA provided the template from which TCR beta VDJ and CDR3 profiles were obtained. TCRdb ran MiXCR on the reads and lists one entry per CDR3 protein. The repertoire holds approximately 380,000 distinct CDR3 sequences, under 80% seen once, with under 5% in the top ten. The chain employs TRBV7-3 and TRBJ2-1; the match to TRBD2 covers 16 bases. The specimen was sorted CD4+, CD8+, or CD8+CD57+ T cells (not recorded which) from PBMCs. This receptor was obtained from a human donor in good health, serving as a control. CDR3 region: CASSLTGLAGGVQFF. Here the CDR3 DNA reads TGTGCCAGCAGCTTAACGGGACTAGCGGGGGGGGTGCAGTTCTTC. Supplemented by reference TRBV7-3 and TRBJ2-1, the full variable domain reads GAGVSQTPSNKVTEKGKYVELRCDPISGHTALYWYRQSLGQGPEFLIYFQGTGAADDSGLPNDRFFAVRPEGSVSTLKIQRTERGDSAVYLCASSLTGLAGGVQFFGPGTRLTVL.